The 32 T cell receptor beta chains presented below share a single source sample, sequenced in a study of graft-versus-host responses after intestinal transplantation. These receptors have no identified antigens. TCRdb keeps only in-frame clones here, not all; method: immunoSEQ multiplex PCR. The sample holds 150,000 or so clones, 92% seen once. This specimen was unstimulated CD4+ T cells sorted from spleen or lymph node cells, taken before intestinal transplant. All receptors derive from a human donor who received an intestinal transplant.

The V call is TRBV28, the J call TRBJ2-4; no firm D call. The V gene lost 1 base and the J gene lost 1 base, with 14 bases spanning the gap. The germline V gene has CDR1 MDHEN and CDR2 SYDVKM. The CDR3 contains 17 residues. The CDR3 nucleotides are TGTGCCAGCAGTTTATCCCTCAACCTAGGCGCCAAAAACATTCAGTACTTC. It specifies CASSLSLNLGAKNIQYF.

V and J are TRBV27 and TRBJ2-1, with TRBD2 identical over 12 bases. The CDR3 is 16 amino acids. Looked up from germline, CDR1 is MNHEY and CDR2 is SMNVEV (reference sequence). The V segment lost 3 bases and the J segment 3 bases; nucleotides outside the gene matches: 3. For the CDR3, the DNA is TGTGCCAGCAGTTTCCGGACTAGCGGGGTCTACAATGAGCAGTTCTTC. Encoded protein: CASSFRTSGVYNEQFF.

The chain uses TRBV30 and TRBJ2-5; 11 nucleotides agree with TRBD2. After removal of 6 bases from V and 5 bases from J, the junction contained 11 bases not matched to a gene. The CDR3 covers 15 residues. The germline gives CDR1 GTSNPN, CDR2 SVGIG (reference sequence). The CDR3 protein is CACFIAGGPRETQYF. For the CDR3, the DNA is TGTGCCTGTTTCATAGCGGGAGGGCCGCGGGAGACCCAGTACTTC.

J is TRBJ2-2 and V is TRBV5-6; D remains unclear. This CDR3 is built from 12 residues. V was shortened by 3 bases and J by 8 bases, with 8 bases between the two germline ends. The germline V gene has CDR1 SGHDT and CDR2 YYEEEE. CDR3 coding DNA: TGTGCCAGCAGCTCCCTGATTGGGGAGCTGTTTTTT. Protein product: CASSSLIGELFF.

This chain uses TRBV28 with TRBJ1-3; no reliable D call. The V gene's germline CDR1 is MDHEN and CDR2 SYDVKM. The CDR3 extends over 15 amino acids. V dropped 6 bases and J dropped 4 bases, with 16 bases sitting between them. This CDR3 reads CASSPPLFSGNTIYF. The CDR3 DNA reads TGTGCCAGCAGCCCTCCGTTATTCTCGGGAAACACCATATATTTT.

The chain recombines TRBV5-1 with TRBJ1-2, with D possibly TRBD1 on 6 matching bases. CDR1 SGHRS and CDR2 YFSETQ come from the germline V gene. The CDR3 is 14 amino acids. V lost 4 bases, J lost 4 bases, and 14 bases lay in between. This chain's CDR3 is CASSRDGGGYGYTF. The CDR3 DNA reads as TGCGCCAGCAGCCGGGACGGGGGCGGCTATGGCTACACCTTC.

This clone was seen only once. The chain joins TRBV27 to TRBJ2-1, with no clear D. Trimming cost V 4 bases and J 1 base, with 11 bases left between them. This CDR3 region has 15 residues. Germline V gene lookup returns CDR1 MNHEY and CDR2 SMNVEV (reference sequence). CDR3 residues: CASSYLGNSYNEQFF. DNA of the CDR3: TGTGCCAGCAGTTATCTTGGAAATTCCTACAATGAGCAGTTCTTC.

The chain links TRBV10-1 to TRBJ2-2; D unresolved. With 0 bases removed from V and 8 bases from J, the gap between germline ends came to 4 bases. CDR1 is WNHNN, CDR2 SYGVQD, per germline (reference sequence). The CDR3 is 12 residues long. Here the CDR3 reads CASSESVGELFF. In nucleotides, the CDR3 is TGCGCCAGCAGTGAGTCCGTTGGGGAGCTGTTTTTT.

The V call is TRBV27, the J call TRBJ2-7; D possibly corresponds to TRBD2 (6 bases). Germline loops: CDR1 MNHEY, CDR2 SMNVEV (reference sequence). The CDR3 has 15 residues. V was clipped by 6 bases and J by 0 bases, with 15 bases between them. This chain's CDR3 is CASSPGTRTSYEQYF. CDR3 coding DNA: TGTGCCAGCAGCCCGGGGACTCGGACCTCCTACGAGCAGTACTTC.

CDR3 nucleotide sequence: TGTGCCAGCAGTTCCCCGGACGGCTTGGGGGCCAAAAACATTCAGTACTTC. Its translation is CASSSPDGLGAKNIQYF. The chain links TRBV28 to TRBJ2-4; no clear D gene. Between the trimmed V and J ends, which lost 4 bases and 1 base, there was a span of 17 bases. CDR3 length equals 17 residues. CDR1 and CDR2 from the germline V gene are MDHEN and SYDVKM.

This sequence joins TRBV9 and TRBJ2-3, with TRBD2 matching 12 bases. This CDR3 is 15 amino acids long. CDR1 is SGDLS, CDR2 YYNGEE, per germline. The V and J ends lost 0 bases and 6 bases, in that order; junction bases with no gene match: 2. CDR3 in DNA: TGTGCCAGCAGCGTAGTGCTAGCGGGAGGGGATACGCAGTATTTT. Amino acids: CASSVVLAGGDTQYF.

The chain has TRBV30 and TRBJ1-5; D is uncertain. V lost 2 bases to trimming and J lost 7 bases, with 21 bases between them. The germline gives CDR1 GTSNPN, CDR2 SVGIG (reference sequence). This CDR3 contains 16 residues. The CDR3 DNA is TGTGCCTGGAGTAAGGCACGCTCCAAGGGTGTCCAGCCCCAGCATTTT. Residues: CAWSKARSKGVQPQHF.

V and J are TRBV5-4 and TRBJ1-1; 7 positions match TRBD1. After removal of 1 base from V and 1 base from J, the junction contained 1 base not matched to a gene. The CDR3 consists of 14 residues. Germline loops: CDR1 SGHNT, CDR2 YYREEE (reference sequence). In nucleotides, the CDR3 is TGTGCCAGCAGCTTGCGGACAGGGAACACTGAAGCTTTCTTT. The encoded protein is CASSLRTGNTEAFF.

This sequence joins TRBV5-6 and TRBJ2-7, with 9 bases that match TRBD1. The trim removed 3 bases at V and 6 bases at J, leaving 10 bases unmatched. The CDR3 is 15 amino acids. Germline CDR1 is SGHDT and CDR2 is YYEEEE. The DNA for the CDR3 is TGTGCCAGCAGCTCCCTGGGACAGGGACCAGTCGAGCAGTACTTC. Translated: CASSSLGQGPVEQYF.

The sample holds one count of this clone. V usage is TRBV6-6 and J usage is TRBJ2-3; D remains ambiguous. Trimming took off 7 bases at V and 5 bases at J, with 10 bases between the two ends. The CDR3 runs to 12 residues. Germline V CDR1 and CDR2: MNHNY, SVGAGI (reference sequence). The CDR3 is CASTPSGDTQYF. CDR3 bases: TGTGCCAGCACCCCCAGTGGAGATACGCAGTATTTT.

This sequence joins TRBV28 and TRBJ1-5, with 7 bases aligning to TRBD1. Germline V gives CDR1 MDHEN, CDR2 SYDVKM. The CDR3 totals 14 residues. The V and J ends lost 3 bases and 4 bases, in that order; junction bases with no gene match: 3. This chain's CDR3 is CASSFWGQNQPQHF. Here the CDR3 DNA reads TGTGCCAGCAGTTTTTGGGGACAGAATCAGCCCCAGCATTTT.

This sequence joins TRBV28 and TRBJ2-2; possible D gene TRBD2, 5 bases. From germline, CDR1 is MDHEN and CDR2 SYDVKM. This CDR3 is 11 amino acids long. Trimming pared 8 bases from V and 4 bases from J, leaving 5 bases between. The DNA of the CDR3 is TGTGCCAGCCGGGGCACCGGGGAGCTGTTTTTT. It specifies CASRGTGELFF.

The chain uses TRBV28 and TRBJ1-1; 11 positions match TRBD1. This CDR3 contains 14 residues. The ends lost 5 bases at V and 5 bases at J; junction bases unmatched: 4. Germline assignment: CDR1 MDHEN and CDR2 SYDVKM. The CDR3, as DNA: TGTGCCAGCAGTGCTGGGACAGGGGGAACTGAAGCTTTCTTT. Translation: CASSAGTGGTEAFF.

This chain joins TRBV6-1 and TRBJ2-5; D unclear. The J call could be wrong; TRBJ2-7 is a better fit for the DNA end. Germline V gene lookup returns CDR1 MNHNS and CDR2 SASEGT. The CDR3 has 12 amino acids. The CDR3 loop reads CASRSSSYEQYF. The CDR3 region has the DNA TGTGCCAGCAGAAGCAGTTCCTACGAGCAGTACTTC.

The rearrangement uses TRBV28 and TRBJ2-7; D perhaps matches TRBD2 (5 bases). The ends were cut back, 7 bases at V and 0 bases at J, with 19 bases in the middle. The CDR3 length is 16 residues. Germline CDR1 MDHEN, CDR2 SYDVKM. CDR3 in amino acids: CASTLRGSVSSYEQYF. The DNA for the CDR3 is TGTGCCAGCACCCTTCGAGGGAGCGTGAGCTCCTACGAGCAGTACTTC. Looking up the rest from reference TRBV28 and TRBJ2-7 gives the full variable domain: DVKVTQSSRYLVKRTGEKVFLECVQDMDHENMFWYRQDPGLGLRLIYFSYDVKMKEKGDIPEGYSVSREKKERFSLILESASTNQTSMYLCASTLRGSVSSYEQYFGPGTRLTVT.

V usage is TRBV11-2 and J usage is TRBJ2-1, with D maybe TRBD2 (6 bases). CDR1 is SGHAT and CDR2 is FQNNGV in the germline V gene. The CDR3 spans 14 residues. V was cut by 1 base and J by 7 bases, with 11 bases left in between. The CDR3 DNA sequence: TGTGCCAGCAGCTTAGGCGGGAACTTAAATGAGCAGTTCTTC. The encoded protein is CASSLGGNLNEQFF.

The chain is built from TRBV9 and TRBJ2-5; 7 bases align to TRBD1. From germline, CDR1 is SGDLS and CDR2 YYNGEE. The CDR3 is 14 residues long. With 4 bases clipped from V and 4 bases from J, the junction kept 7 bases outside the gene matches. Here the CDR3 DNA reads TGTGCCAGCAGCCCCCCGGACAGGTCAGAGACCCAGTACTTC. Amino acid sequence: CASSPPDRSETQYF.

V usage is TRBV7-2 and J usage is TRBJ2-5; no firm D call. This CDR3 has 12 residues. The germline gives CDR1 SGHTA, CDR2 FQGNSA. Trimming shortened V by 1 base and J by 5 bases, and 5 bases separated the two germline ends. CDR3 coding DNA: TGTGCCAGCAGCTTAGGCACGGAGACCCAGTACTTC. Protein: CASSLGTETQYF.

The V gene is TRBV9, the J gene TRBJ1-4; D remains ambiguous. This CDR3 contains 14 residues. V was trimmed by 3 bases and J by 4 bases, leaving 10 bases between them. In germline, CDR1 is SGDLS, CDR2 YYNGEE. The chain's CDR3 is CASSGTALNEKLFF. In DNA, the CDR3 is TGTGCCAGCAGCGGGACGGCCCTTAATGAAAAACTGTTTTTT. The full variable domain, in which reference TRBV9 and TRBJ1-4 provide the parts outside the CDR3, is DSGVTQTPKHLITATGQRVTLRCSPRSGDLSVYWYQQSLDQGLQFLIQYYNGEERAKGNILERFSAQQFPDLHSELNLSSLELGDSALYFCASSGTALNEKLFFGSGTQLSVL.

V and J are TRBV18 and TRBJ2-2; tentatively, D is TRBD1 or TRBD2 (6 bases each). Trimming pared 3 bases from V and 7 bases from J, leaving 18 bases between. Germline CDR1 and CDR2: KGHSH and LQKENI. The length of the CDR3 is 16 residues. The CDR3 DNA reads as TGTGCCAGCTCACCTACCTTGGGGGGCTTCGGCGGGGAGCTGTTTTTT. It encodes CASSPTLGGFGGELFF. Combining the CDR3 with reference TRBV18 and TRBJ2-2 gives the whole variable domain NAGVMQNPRHLVRRRGQEARLRCSPMKGHSHVYWYRQLPEEGLKFMVYLQKENIIDESGMPKERFSAEFPKEGPSILRIQQVVRGDSAAYFCASSPTLGGFGGELFFGEGSRLTVL.

The CDR3 reads CAIRDSPGTSGSHEQYF. In DNA, the CDR3 is TGTGCCATCAGAGACAGCCCCGGGACTAGCGGGAGCCACGAGCAGTACTTC. The V and J genes are TRBV10-3 and TRBJ2-7, with 14 bases identical to TRBD2. In germline, CDR1 is ENHRY, CDR2 SYGVKD. The V and J ends lost 6 bases and 5 bases, in that order; junction bases with no gene match: 12. There are 17 residues in the CDR3.

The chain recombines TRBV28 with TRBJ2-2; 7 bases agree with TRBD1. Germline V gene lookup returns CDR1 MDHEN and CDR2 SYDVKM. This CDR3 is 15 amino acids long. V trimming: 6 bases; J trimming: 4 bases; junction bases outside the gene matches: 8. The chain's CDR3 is CASRGPGQITGELFF. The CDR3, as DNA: TGTGCCAGCAGGGGACCGGGACAGATCACCGGGGAGCTGTTTTTT.

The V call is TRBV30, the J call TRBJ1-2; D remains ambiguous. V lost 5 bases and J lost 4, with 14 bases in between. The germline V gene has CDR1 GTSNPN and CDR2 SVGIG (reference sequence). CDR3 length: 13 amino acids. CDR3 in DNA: TGTGCCTGGGAAGTTAGGGCCCGCTATGGCTACACCTTC. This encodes CAWEVRARYGYTF.

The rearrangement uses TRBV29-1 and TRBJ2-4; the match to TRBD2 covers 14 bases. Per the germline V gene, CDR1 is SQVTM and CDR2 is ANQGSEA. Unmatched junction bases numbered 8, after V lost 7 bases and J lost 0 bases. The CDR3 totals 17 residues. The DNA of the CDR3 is TGCAGCGCTGGGACTAGCGGGAGTCTCTTAGCCAAAAACATTCAGTACTTC. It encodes CSAGTSGSLLAKNIQYF. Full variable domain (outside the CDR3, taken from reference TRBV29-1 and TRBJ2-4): SAVISQKPSRDICQRGTSLTIQCQVDSQVTMMFWYRQQPGQSLTLIATANQGSEATYESGFVIDKFPISRPNLTFSTLTVSNMSPEDSSIYLCSAGTSGSLLAKNIQYFGAGTRLSVL.

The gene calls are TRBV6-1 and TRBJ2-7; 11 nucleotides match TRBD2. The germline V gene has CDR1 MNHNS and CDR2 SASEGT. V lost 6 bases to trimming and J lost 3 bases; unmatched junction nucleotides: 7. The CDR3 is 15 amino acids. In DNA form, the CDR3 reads TGTGCCAGCAGCTTACTAGCGGGAGTGAACTACGAGCAGTACTTC. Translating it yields CASSLLAGVNYEQYF.

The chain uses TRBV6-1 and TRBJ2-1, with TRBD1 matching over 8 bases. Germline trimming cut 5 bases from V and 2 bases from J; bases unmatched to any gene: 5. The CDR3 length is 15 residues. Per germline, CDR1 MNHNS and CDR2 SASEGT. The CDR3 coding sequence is TGTGCCAGCAGTAAGGACAGGGTTGCCTACAATGAGCAGTTCTTC. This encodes CASSKDRVAYNEQFF.

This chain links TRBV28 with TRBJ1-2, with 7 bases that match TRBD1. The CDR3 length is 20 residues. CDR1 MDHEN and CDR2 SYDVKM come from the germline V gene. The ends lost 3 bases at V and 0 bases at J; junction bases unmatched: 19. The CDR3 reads CASSFVGGRLPRTANYGYTF. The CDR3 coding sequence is TGTGCCAGCAGTTTCGTAGGGGGCCGACTCCCCCGTACCGCTAACTATGGCTACACCTTC.